This T cell receptor (beta chain) appears in the sequencing data of a study of CXCR3 chemokines and chemotherapy response in bladder cancer. The germline V gene has CDR1 MDHEN and CDR2 SYDVKM. V was trimmed by 3 bases and J by 3 bases, leaving 9 bases between them. CDR3 length: 13 residues. From the PCR reads, TCRdb called clonotypes with MiXCR, one entry per CDR3 protein. There are 13,000 or so distinct CDR3 sequences in the sample; roughly an eighth occur only once, and around 26% lies in the top ten. This clonotype was detected a few times. The receptor was isolated from a human donor with bladder cancer that did not respond to neoadjuvant chemotherapy. The sample was acquired from a patient whose treatment included neoadjuvant chemotherapy. The chain employs TRBV28 and TRBJ2-7; D is ambiguous. DNA for the CDR3: TGTGCCAGCAGTTTCTTTGCAGGCTACGAGCAGTACTTC. Its translation: CASSFFAGYEQYF.